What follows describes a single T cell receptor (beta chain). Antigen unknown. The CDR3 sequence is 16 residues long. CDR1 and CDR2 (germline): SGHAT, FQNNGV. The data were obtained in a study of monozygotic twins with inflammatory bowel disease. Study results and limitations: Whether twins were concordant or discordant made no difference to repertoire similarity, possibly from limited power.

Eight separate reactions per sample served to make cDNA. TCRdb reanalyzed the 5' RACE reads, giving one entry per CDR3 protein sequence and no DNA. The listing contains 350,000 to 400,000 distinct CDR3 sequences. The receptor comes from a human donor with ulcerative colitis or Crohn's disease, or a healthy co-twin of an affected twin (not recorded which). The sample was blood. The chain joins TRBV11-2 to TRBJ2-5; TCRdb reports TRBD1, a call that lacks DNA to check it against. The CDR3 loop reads CASSFIPQGAGETQYF.